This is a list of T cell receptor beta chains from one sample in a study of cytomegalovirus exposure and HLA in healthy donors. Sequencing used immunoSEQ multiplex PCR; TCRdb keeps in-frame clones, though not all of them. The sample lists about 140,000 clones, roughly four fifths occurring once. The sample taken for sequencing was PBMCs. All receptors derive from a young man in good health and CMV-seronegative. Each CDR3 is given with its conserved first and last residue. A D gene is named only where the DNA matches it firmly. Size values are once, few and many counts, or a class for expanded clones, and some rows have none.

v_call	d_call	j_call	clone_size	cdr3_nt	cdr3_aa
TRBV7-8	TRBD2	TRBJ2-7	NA	TGTGCCAGCAGCCCTAGGGGTAGCGGGATCCCTCGTGGGTACTTC	CASSPRGSGIPRGYF
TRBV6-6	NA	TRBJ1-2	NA	TGTGCCAGCAGTTTTGGACGGGGTGCTAACTATGGCTACACCTTC	CASSFGRGANYGYTF
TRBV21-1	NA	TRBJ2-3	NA	TGTGCCAGCAGCAACGCCCTAGCGGGAGTTTACCCAGATACGCAGTATTTT	CASSNALAGVYPDTQYF
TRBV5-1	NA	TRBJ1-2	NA	TGCGCCAGCAGCTTGGTAGGGGAGGGCGGCTACACCTTC	CASSLVGEGGYTF
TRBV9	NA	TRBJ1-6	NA	TGTGCCAGCAGCGTAGGGGCATCCTATAATTCACCCCTCCACTTT	CASSVGASYNSPLHF
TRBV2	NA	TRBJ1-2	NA	TGTGCCAGCAGTGTCCAGGGAAACTATGGCTACACCTTC	CASSVQGNYGYTF
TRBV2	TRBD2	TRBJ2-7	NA	TGTGCCAGCATTCCTAGCGGGGGCTTTACCTACGAGCAGTACTTC	CASIPSGGFTYEQYF
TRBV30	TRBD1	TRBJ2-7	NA	TGTGCCTGGAGTGCCGGGACAGGCTACGAGCAGTACTTC	CAWSAGTGYEQYF
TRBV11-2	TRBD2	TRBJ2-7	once	TGTGCCAGCAGCTCAGAGCGGGGTGTCTACGAGCAGTACTTC	CASSSERGVYEQYF
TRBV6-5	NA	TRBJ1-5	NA	TGTGCCAGCAGCCCGGGGGGGATGGGCAATCAGCCCCAGCATTTT	CASSPGGMGNQPQHF